The 8 T cell receptor beta chains below all came from one sample that was sequenced in a study of PD-1 blockade in classical Hodgkin lymphoma. Data came from immunoSEQ multiplex PCR; TCRdb stores just in-frame clones and leaves some out. The sample includes around 100,000 clones, about nine tenths of them seen just once. As to time point: cycle 4 day 1 (C4D1), after 5 to 7 weeks of nivolumab. Brentuximab vedotin exposure varied, and every patient relapsed after autologous stem cell transplantation. The sequenced sample was peripheral blood mononuclear cells (PBMCs), obtained before the fourth cycle of nivolumab. The receptors originated from a human donor with classical Hodgkin lymphoma.

The rearrangement joins TRBV19 to TRBJ1-3; the D gene is possibly TRBD1 (6 bases). The CDR3 is made up of 16 amino acids. CDR1 LNHDA and CDR2 SQIVND come from the germline V gene (reference sequence). V shed 5 bases and J shed 0 bases, with 14 bases lying between them. The CDR3, as DNA: TGTGCCAGTAGTGCTACAGGGACATTCTCTGGAAACACCATATATTTT. As protein: CASSATGTFSGNTIYF. Using reference TRBV19 and TRBJ1-3 for the parts outside the CDR3, the full variable domain is DGGITQSPKYLFRKEGQNVTLSCEQNLNHDAMYWYRQDPGQGLRLIYYSQIVNDFQKGDIAEGYSVSREKKESFPLTVTSAQKNPTAFYLCASSATGTFSGNTIYFGEGSWLTVV.

The rearrangement joins TRBV30 to TRBJ2-5, with D perhaps TRBD2 (7 bases). V was cut by 0 bases and J by 5 bases, with 13 bases left in between. The germline V gene has CDR1 GTSNPN and CDR2 SVGIG (reference sequence). This CDR3 has 14 residues. DNA of the CDR3: TGTGCCTGGAGTGTGACGGGGGGCGGTGAGACCCAGTACTTC. Protein: CAWSVTGGGETQYF.

The genes are TRBV5-1 and TRBJ2-5; perhaps TRBD2 as D (6 bases). V lost 0 bases and J lost 5, with 14 bases in between. Per the germline V gene, CDR1 is SGHRS and CDR2 is YFSETQ. CDR3 length: 15 residues. The CDR3 nucleotides read TGCGCCAGCAGCTTGGAATCCGGGGGAGCCGAGACCCAGTACTTC. Translating it yields CASSLESGGAETQYF. Full variable domain (rest looked up from reference TRBV5-1 and TRBJ2-5): KAGVTQTPRYLIKTRGQQVTLSCSPISGHRSVSWYQQTPGQGLQFLFEYFSETQRNKGNFPGRFSGRQFSNSRSEMNVSTLELGDSALYLCASSLESGGAETQYFGPGTRLLVL.

CDR3 amino acids: CASSLGGNFNQPQHF. For the CDR3, the DNA is TGTGCCAGCAGCTTAGGGGGCAACTTCAATCAGCCCCAGCATTTT. The chain has TRBV7-2 and TRBJ1-5, with D maybe TRBD1 (5 bases). Germline CDR1 SGHTA, CDR2 FQGNSA. The CDR3 loop spans 15 amino acids. The V gene lost 1 base and the J gene lost 3 bases, with 10 bases spanning the gap.

The chain couples TRBV5-6 to TRBJ1-2; no reliable D call. V lost 4 bases and J lost 1, with 14 bases in between. CDR1 is SGHDT and CDR2 is YYEEEE in the germline V gene. This CDR3 has 15 residues. CDR3 nucleotides: TGTGCCAGCAGCCAGGAATTAATGGTTAACTATGGCTACACCTTC. This encodes CASSQELMVNYGYTF.

The chain joins TRBV6-5 to TRBJ1-6; D gene ambiguous. Germline CDR1 and CDR2: MNHEY and SVGAGI. This CDR3 is built from 12 residues. CDR3 sequence: CGVSSYNSPLHF. CDR3 nucleotides: TGTGGGGTTAGCTCCTATAATTCACCCCTCCACTTT.

CDR3 coding DNA: TGTGCCAGTAGTCAGGACAGGCCTATCCAGAAAGCTTTCTTT. The encoded protein is CASSQDRPIQKAFF. This rearrangement joins TRBV19 to TRBJ1-1; 7 bases line up with TRBD1. Germline V gene data show CDR1 as LNHDA and CDR2 as SQIVND (reference sequence). This CDR3 has 14 amino acids. With 5 bases clipped from V and 9 bases from J, the junction kept 12 bases outside the gene matches.

The chain couples TRBV10-3 to TRBJ2-3; D might be TRBD2 (6 bases). Trimming removed 0 bases from V and 2 bases from J, with 12 bases in between. Looked up from germline, CDR1 is ENHRY and CDR2 is SYGVKD. CDR3 length equals 16 residues. In DNA, the CDR3 is TGTGCCATCAGTGAGTCGGGGAGGACACACACAGATACGCAGTATTTT. Its translation is CAISESGRTHTDTQYF.